This TCR beta chain comes out of a study of metastatic and nonmetastatic thyroid tumors. Study-wide context: Thyroid patients, malignant and benign, had repertoires compared across blood and tumor or nodule tissue. Study-wide findings and caveats: TCR beta diversity was reportedly significantly higher in malignant thyroid tumors than benign nodules, in blood and tumor.

Patients underwent thyroid surgery, and none had received any treatment before it. Note on this clone: Its antigen is undetermined.

Authors' analysis steps: The study took CDR3 differences across clinicopathological groups and made a distant-metastasis classifier for papillary thyroid cancer from them. TCRdb re-called clones via MiXCR from the PCR reads. The V and J calls, along with clone size, are taken from TCRdb and not from the paper's own processing. The data contain about 4,000 clones, about a third of them singletons. CDR1 is MNHNS, CDR2 SASEGT, per germline. CDR3 size: 13 residues. The V end was cut by 1 base, the J end by 3 bases, with 7 bases between. Sample: adjacent normal tissue. The chain employs TRBV6-1 and TRBJ2-7; no clear D gene. The clonotype originates from a male donor with papillary thyroid cancer or a benign thyroid nodule (not recorded which). Some clones in this sample may be carry-over from other donors' samples. The CDR3 protein is CASSEVWGYEQYF. The CDR3 DNA reads TGTGCCAGCAGTGAAGTATGGGGCTACGAGCAGTACTTC.